Listed here are 6 T cell receptor beta chains from one sample, sequenced in a study of blood T cells in healthy people across ages. PCR was performed a second time for 7 to 11 cycles using a sample-barcoded 5' primer and a J-beta primer mix. A single record per CDR3 protein comes from TCRdb applying MiXCR to the 5' RACE reads. The sample carries nearly 1 million distinct CDR3 sequences, roughly 51% recorded once. Sequencing input: blood. The receptors derive from a woman aged 60-75 years in good health.

This sequence joins TRBV6-2 or TRBV6-3 and TRBJ2-2; possibly TRBD2 for D (5 bases). Trimming pared 6 bases from V and 4 bases from J, leaving 9 bases between. CDR1 is MNHEY and CDR2 is SVGEGT in the germline V gene. The CDR3 extends over 13 amino acids. CDR3 amino acids: CASRILGTGELFF. The CDR3 nucleotides are TGTGCCAGCAGGATACTAGGCACCGGGGAGCTGTTTTTT.

Note on this clonotype: The junction shows a germline mismatch at one end, possibly a read error. The chain uses TRBV2 and TRBJ1-2, with D unresolved. Germline assignment: CDR1 SNHLY and CDR2 FYNNEI. This CDR3 has 12 amino acids. Here the CDR3 DNA reads TGTGCCAGCAGAGAAGCGTCAAGAGGCTACACCTTC. This sequence encodes CASREASRGYTF.

Note on this clonotype: One end of the junction fails to match germline, which may point to a read error. The V gene is TRBV7-2, the J gene TRBJ2-6; D is ambiguous. The CDR3 contains 16 residues. The germline V gene has CDR1 SGHTA and CDR2 FQGNSA. The chain's CDR3 is CANSFDGYSGANVLTF. The CDR3 DNA sequence: TGTGCCAACAGCTTCGACGGGTACTCTGGGGCCAACGTCCTGACTTTC.

The V and J genes are TRBV6-1 and TRBJ2-7, with 9 bases aligning to TRBD1. Germline CDR1 is MNHNS and CDR2 is SASEGT. J lost 2 bases, V lost 1 base, and 3 bases had no gene match. The CDR3 has 15 residues. CDR3 nucleotide sequence: TGTGCCAGCAGTGAAGGTGGGACAGGGCCCTACGAGCAGTACTTC. Amino acid sequence: CASSEGGTGPYEQYF.

This clonotype came up a few times. The gene calls are TRBV20-1 and TRBJ2-7; TRBD2 matches at 10 bases. Germline V CDR1 and CDR2: DFQATT, SNEGSKA (reference sequence). V lost 2 bases, J lost 6 bases, and 10 bases stayed unmatched. CDR3 length: 15 residues. The CDR3 sequence is CSARNLAGDPLEQYF. The CDR3 coding sequence is TGCAGTGCTAGAAACCTAGCGGGAGACCCTCTCGAGCAGTACTTC.

The chain employs TRBV28 and TRBJ1-1; D gene ambiguous. Germline assignment: CDR1 MDHEN and CDR2 SYDVKM. Between the trimmed V and J ends, which lost 1 base and 1 base, there was a span of 10 bases. This CDR3 has 15 residues. The CDR3 is CASSLFANSNTEAFF. The CDR3 coding sequence is TGTGCCAGCAGTTTATTTGCCAACTCGAACACTGAAGCTTTCTTT.